The present entry profiles one T cell receptor beta chain with its context. V shed 4 bases and J shed 1 base, with 13 bases lying between them. The CDR3 has 15 residues. Germline values: CDR1 MNHNY, CDR2 SVGAGI (reference sequence). This sample stems from a study of shared clonotypes between healthy human individuals. Sequencing used immunoSEQ multiplex PCR; TCRdb keeps in-frame clones, though not all of them. The sample consists of 1.6 million or so clones, 97% to 99% of them appearing once. Material for sequencing was naive CD4+ T cells sorted from blood. This sample's subset: CD45RA+ positively selected. The TCR sequence derives from a man younger than 40 in good health. The genes are TRBV6-6 and TRBJ1-2; perhaps TRBD1 as D (5 bases). CDR3 loop: CASSLTGLLNYGYTF. CDR3 bases: TGTGCCAGCAGTTTGACGGGACTCCTTAACTATGGCTACACCTTC.